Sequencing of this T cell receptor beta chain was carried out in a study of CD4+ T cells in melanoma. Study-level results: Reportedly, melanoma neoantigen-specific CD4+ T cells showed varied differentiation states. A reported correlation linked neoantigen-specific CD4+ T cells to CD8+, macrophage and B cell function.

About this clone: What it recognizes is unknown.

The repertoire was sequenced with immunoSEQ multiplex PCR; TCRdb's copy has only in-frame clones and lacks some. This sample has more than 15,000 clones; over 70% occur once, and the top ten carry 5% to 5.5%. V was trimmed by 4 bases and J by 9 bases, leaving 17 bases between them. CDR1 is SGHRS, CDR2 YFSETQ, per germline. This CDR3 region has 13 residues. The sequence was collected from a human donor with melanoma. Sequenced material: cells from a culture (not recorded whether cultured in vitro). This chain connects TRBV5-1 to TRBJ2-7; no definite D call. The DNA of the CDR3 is TGCGCCAGCAGCCCAACGTTCGAGTTCGCGCAGTACTTC. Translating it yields CASSPTFEFAQYF.